The 21 T cell receptor beta chains below all came from one sample that was sequenced in a study of blood T cell dynamics during melanoma immunotherapy. Time point indicated: pre-treatment baseline. Libraries were prepared by immunoSEQ multiplex PCR; TCRdb keeps only in-frame clonotypes and omits some of them. The sample lists more than 1,200 clones, approximately 71% occurring once. Material: central memory CD8+ T cells from blood, obtained from a patient treated with checkpoint blockade. The receptors here all came from a human donor with melanoma.

The chain combines TRBV4-1 with TRBJ1-2, with 9 positions matching TRBD1. J lost 4 bases, V lost 3 bases, and 6 bases had no gene match. This CDR3 spans 15 amino acids. CDR1 is MGHRA, CDR2 YSYEKL, per germline. This chain's CDR3 is CASSHYTGGAYGYTF. CDR3 DNA: TGCGCCAGCAGCCATTATACAGGGGGCGCCTATGGCTACACCTTC.

This clone has just a few counts. The chain carries TRBV6-6 and TRBJ2-1; perhaps TRBD1 as D (6 bases). The V gene's germline CDR1 is MNHNY and CDR2 SVGAGI (reference sequence). V gave up 0 bases and J gave up 7 bases, with 10 bases separating them. This CDR3 has 14 residues. DNA for the CDR3: TGTGCCAGCAGTTACTCGTCCAGGGGAAATGAGCAGTTCTTC. This encodes CASSYSSRGNEQFF.

The V call is TRBV27, the J call TRBJ1-1; D uncertain. Trimming shortened V by 0 bases and J by 5 bases, and 7 bases separated the two germline ends. The CDR3 has 13 residues. Germline-derived CDR1 and CDR2 are MNHEY and SMNVEV (reference sequence). The CDR3 region is CASSLSAGTEAFF. In nucleotides, the CDR3 is TGTGCCAGCAGTTTATCGGCAGGTACTGAAGCTTTCTTT.

The J gene is TRBJ1-1, the V gene TRBV25-1; D gene unclear. V shed 7 bases and J shed 1 base, with 10 bases lying between them. Germline loops: CDR1 MGHDK, CDR2 SYGVNS. There are 13 residues in the CDR3. CDR3 region: CASTLEENTEAFF. The CDR3 DNA is TGTGCCAGCACCTTGGAAGAGAACACTGAAGCTTTCTTT.

The chain carries TRBV19 and TRBJ2-1; D not resolved. CDR1 is LNHDA, CDR2 SQIVND, per germline (reference sequence). The CDR3 runs 11 residues. V gave up 4 bases and J gave up 5 bases, with 3 bases separating them. In nucleotides, the CDR3 is TGTGCCAGTAGTAGTCACAATGAGCAGTTCTTC. Translating gives CASSSHNEQFF.

This chain connects TRBV18 to TRBJ2-3; a weak D match, TRBD2 (7 bases). V was pared by 0 bases and J by 6 bases, with 16 bases between. CDR1 and CDR2 (germline): KGHSH, LQKENI. The CDR3 contains 16 residues. Here the CDR3 DNA reads TGTGCCAGCTCACCACCTCGGGGGGCCCACGGGGATACGCAGTATTTT. Protein sequence: CASSPPRGAHGDTQYF.

This clone showed up just a few times. The rearrangement uses TRBV4-2 and TRBJ1-4; D is undetermined. The CDR3 spans 13 residues. Germline-derived CDR1 and CDR2 are LGHNA and YNFKEQ. V lost 4 bases, J lost 3 bases, and 6 bases lay in between. The CDR3 reads CASSPGSNEKLFF. CDR3 sequence (DNA): TGTGCCAGCAGCCCGGGATCTAATGAAAAACTGTTTTTT.

The genes are TRBV4-3 and TRBJ1-4, with TRBD1 identical over 9 bases. Germline V CDR1 and CDR2: LGHNA, YSLEER. The CDR3 has 15 residues. J was trimmed by 7 bases and V by 1 base; bases with no gene match: 4. The CDR3, as DNA: TGCGCCAGCAGCCAAGGAACAGGGGGCGGTGAAAAACTGTTTTTT. It yields the protein CASSQGTGGGEKLFF.

The chain joins TRBV30 to TRBJ1-2, with D maybe TRBD1 (5 bases). CDR1 is GTSNPN and CDR2 is SVGIG in the germline V gene (reference sequence). Trimming took off 2 bases at V and 8 bases at J, with 12 bases between the two ends. This CDR3 is 12 amino acids long. The CDR3 protein is CAWSPTGVGYTF. In DNA, the CDR3 is TGTGCCTGGAGTCCCACGGGGGTCGGCTACACCTTC. Full variable domain (missing parts from reference TRBV30 and TRBJ1-2): SQTIHQWPATLVQPVGSPLSLECTVEGTSNPNLYWYRQAAGRGLQLLFYSVGIGQISSEVPQNLSASRPQDRQFILSSKKLLLSDSGFYLCAWSPTGVGYTFGSGTRLTVV.

The chain carries TRBV10-3 and TRBJ2-1, with D possibly being TRBD2 (5 bases). The CDR3 spans 13 residues. V lost 8 bases to trimming and J lost 9 bases, with 17 bases between them. Germline lookup yields CDR1 ENHRY and CDR2 SYGVKD. As DNA, the CDR3 is TGTGCCATCGCTCGGGGTATGGAAGCTGAGCAGTTCTTC. It codes for CAIARGMEAEQFF.

The gene calls are TRBV6-5 and TRBJ1-2; TRBD1 agrees at 8 bases. Unmatched junction bases numbered 7, after V lost 1 base and J lost 3 bases. The CDR3 loop spans 16 amino acids. CDR1 MNHEY and CDR2 SVGAGI come from the germline V gene. The CDR3 region has the DNA TGTGCCAGCAGTTACTGGCGGACAGGGAGGGACTATGGCTACACCTTC. Translated, it gives CASSYWRTGRDYGYTF.

This CDR3 is CASPFTGFAEQYF. CDR3 bases: TGCGCCAGCCCATTTACAGGGTTCGCCGAGCAGTACTTC. The chain combines TRBV5-1 with TRBJ2-7; maybe TRBD1 (6 bases). The CDR3 is 13 residues long. CDR1 is SGHRS, CDR2 YFSETQ, per germline. V lost 7 bases and J 6 bases, leaving 17 bases between the germline ends.

This clone was recorded only once. The genes are TRBV19 and TRBJ1-5; 9 positions match TRBD1. Trimming removed 2 bases from V and 2 bases from J; junction bases left unmatched: 1. CDR1 and CDR2 from the germline V gene are LNHDA and SQIVND (reference sequence). This CDR3 has 15 amino acids. CDR3 region: CASSIWDRGNQPQHF. The CDR3 bases are TGTGCCAGTAGTATATGGGACAGGGGCAATCAGCCCCAGCATTTT.

This clone has a handful of counts. The chain is built from TRBV27 and TRBJ1-6; 7 bases align to TRBD1. With V trimmed by 6 bases and J by 2 bases, 4 bases remained unmatched. The V gene's germline CDR1 is MNHEY and CDR2 SMNVEV (reference sequence). This CDR3 is 15 amino acids long. CDR3 sequence (DNA): TGTGCCAGCAGCCCGGACAGGACCTATAATTCACCCCTCCACTTT. Encoded protein: CASSPDRTYNSPLHF.

V is TRBV7-2 and J is TRBJ1-1; D gene ambiguous. Trimming stripped 5 bases from V and 5 bases from J, with 15 bases between. The CDR3 extends over 14 amino acids. CDR1 is SGHTA, CDR2 FQGNSA, per germline. The CDR3 nucleotides are TGTGCCAGCAGCCCCCAGGTGTTAGGGACTGAAGCTTTCTTT. It yields the protein CASSPQVLGTEAFF.

The chain's CDR3 is CASSLDNTEAFF. In DNA form, the CDR3 reads TGTGCCAGCAGCTTAGATAACACTGAAGCTTTCTTT. The chain combines TRBV7-9 with TRBJ1-1; D remains ambiguous. This CDR3 has 12 residues. Germline V gene sequence: CDR1 SEHNR, CDR2 FQNEAQ (reference sequence). Trimming pared 1 base from V and 2 bases from J, leaving 2 bases between.

V is TRBV5-4 and J is TRBJ2-7; 7 bases match TRBD1. Germline V lookup: CDR1 SGHNT, CDR2 YYREEE (reference sequence). The CDR3 has 16 amino acids. Trimming cost V 4 bases and J 0 bases; bases outside gene matches: 10. The CDR3 coding sequence is TGTGCCAGCAGCGGGACAGCGCCTAATAACTCCTACGAGCAGTACTTC. This sequence encodes CASSGTAPNNSYEQYF.

The rearrangement links TRBV19 to TRBJ1-5, with a weak D call TRBD1 (5 bases). CDR3 length equals 13 residues. V lost 5 bases and J lost 5, with 10 bases in between. CDR1 is LNHDA and CDR2 is SQIVND in the germline V gene (reference sequence). CDR3 nucleotide sequence: TGTGCCAGTAGTTTCCCGGGACATCAGCCCCAGCATTTT. Its translation is CASSFPGHQPQHF.

The chain joins TRBV30 to TRBJ2-3, with D possibly being TRBD2 (6 bases). This CDR3 has 14 residues. Trimming left V 3 bases short and J 0 bases short, with 10 bases between. Germline lookup yields CDR1 GTSNPN and CDR2 SVGIG (reference sequence). CDR3 amino acids: CAWSRGTSTDTQYF. The CDR3 nucleotides are TGTGCCTGGAGCCGCGGGACTAGCACAGATACGCAGTATTTT.

The chain employs TRBV13 and TRBJ2-7, with D uncertain. This CDR3 has 14 amino acids. The V end lost 2 bases, the J end lost 2 bases, and 10 bases lay between the germline ends. CDR1 and CDR2 from the germline V gene are PRHDT and FYEKMQ (reference sequence). The CDR3 DNA follows: TGTGCCAGCAGCTTAAGGACGAGACCCTACGAGCAGTACTTC. This encodes CASSLRTRPYEQYF.

This clone was observed a few times. The chain recombines TRBV18 with TRBJ2-7, with TRBD2 as a possible D gene (5 bases). CDR3 length: 15 residues. CDR1 is KGHSH and CDR2 is LQKENI in the germline V gene. V lost 0 bases to trimming and J lost 3 bases, with 12 bases between them. The CDR3 DNA sequence: TGTGCCAGCTCACCACCAGAGGCGGGCAGCTACGAGCAGTACTTC. This encodes CASSPPEAGSYEQYF.